These T cell receptor beta chains were read from a single sample in a study of blood T cell repertoires in COVID-19. Assay used: immunoSEQ multiplex PCR; TCRdb lists only in-frame clones, some missing. This table has approximately 100,000 clones, roughly 76% appearing once. Sequences were obtained from peripheral blood. These receptors were collected from a woman aged 80 or older with active or convalescent COVID-19. Each CDR3 is given with its conserved first and last residue. A D gene is named only where the DNA matches it firmly. Expanded clones get a size class; other rows say once, few or many, or leave the size out.

v_call: TRBV28
j_call: TRBJ1-2
clone_size: .
d_call: TRBD1
cdr3_aa: CASSLGDRFYGYTF
cdr3_nt: TGTGCCAGCAGTTTAGGGGACAGGTTCTATGGCTACACCTTC

v_call: TRBV11-2
j_call: TRBJ2-1
clone_size: .
d_call: .
cdr3_aa: CASSLGGTLGGEQFF
cdr3_nt: TGTGCCAGCAGCTTAGGCGGTACCCTCGGGGGTGAGCAGTTCTTC

v_call: TRBV9
j_call: TRBJ2-1
clone_size: .
d_call: TRBD2
cdr3_aa: CASTLQGLGIDEQFF
cdr3_nt: TGTGCCAGCACTCTGCAGGGACTAGGAATAGATGAGCAGTTCTTC

v_call: TRBV3-1/TRBV3-2
j_call: TRBJ2-3
clone_size: .
d_call: TRBD2
cdr3_aa: CASSQDTGLASTDTQYF
cdr3_nt: TGTGCCAGCAGCCAAGATACGGGACTAGCGAGCACAGATACGCAGTATTTT

v_call: TRBV11-2
j_call: TRBJ2-3
clone_size: .
d_call: .
cdr3_aa: CASSWPREASTDTQYF
cdr3_nt: TGTGCCAGCAGCTGGCCGAGGGAGGCTAGCACAGATACGCAGTATTTT

v_call: TRBV5-1
j_call: TRBJ2-7
clone_size: .
d_call: .
cdr3_aa: CASSLFQGYEQYF
cdr3_nt: TGCGCCAGCAGCTTGTTTCAGGGCTACGAGCAGTACTTC

v_call: TRBV7-2
j_call: TRBJ1-2
clone_size: once
d_call: .
cdr3_aa: CASGSYDPGGYTF
cdr3_nt: TGTGCCAGCGGTTCTTACGACCCGGGAGGCTACACCTTC

v_call: TRBV19
j_call: TRBJ2-3
clone_size: .
d_call: TRBD1
cdr3_aa: CASIDRVTDTQYF
cdr3_nt: TGTGCCAGCATCGACAGGGTCACAGATACGCAGTATTTT

v_call: TRBV27
j_call: TRBJ2-4
clone_size: .
d_call: .
cdr3_aa: CASSYGAGADIQYF
cdr3_nt: TGTGCCAGCAGTTATGGAGCGGGCGCGGACATTCAGTACTTC

v_call: TRBV11-2
j_call: TRBJ1-1
clone_size: few
d_call: .
cdr3_aa: CASSLSLTNTEAFF
cdr3_nt: TGTGCCAGCAGCTTATCACTGACAAACACTGAAGCTTTCTTT

v_call: TRBV7-9
j_call: TRBJ2-1
clone_size: .
d_call: TRBD2
cdr3_aa: CASSRRGGSGTGEQFF
cdr3_nt: TGTGCCAGCAGCCGACGAGGTGGTAGCGGGACGGGTGAGCAGTTCTTC

v_call: TRBV18
j_call: TRBJ2-1
clone_size: .
d_call: TRBD1
cdr3_aa: CASSPDRTGMGVDNEQFF
cdr3_nt: TGTGCCAGCTCACCTGACCGGACAGGAATGGGGGTGGACAATGAGCAGTTCTTC

v_call: TRBV9
j_call: TRBJ1-1
clone_size: .
d_call: .
cdr3_aa: CASSAGRRNTEAFF
cdr3_nt: TGTGCCAGCAGCGCAGGGCGTCGGAACACTGAAGCTTTCTTT

v_call: TRBV27
j_call: TRBJ1-6
clone_size: few
d_call: .
cdr3_aa: CATAARFNSPLHF
cdr3_nt: TGTGCCACTGCGGCCAGATTCAATTCACCCCTCCACTTT

v_call: TRBV7-8
j_call: TRBJ2-1
clone_size: .
d_call: TRBD2
cdr3_aa: CASSFSGISYNEQFF
cdr3_nt: TGTGCCAGCAGCTTTAGCGGGATCTCCTACAATGAGCAGTTCTTC

v_call: TRBV19
j_call: TRBJ1-5
clone_size: .
d_call: .
cdr3_aa: CASSRVVGRGNQPQHF
cdr3_nt: TGTGCCAGTAGTCGGGTGGTGGGGCGAGGCAATCAGCCCCAGCATTTT

v_call: TRBV6-5
j_call: TRBJ1-4
clone_size: .
d_call: TRBD1
cdr3_aa: CASSYSRQGNEKLFF
cdr3_nt: TGTGCCAGCAGTTACTCGCGACAGGGGAATGAAAAACTGTTTTTT

v_call: TRBV4-1
j_call: TRBJ2-7
clone_size: .
d_call: .
cdr3_aa: CASSQAPTGAYEQYF
cdr3_nt: TGCGCCAGCAGCCAAGCCCCCACAGGAGCCTACGAGCAGTACTTC

v_call: TRBV7-2
j_call: TRBJ1-1
clone_size: .
d_call: .
cdr3_aa: CASSFAGVGMTEAFF
cdr3_nt: TGTGCCAGCAGCTTCGCAGGGGTAGGAATGACTGAAGCTTTCTTT

v_call: TRBV5-1
j_call: TRBJ1-2
clone_size: .
d_call: .
cdr3_aa: CASSPPEAYYGYTF
cdr3_nt: TGCGCCAGCAGCCCGCCCGAAGCATATTATGGCTACACCTTC

v_call: TRBV10-3
j_call: TRBJ2-2
clone_size: .
d_call: TRBD2
cdr3_aa: CAISASGNTGELFF
cdr3_nt: TGTGCCATCAGCGCTAGCGGGAACACCGGGGAGCTGTTTTTT

v_call: TRBV5-6
j_call: TRBJ2-4
clone_size: .
d_call: TRBD1
cdr3_aa: CASSQGQESIQYF
cdr3_nt: TGTGCCAGCAGCCAGGGACAGGAGAGCATTCAGTACTTC

v_call: TRBV18
j_call: TRBJ1-1
clone_size: once
d_call: .
cdr3_aa: CASSPLDSYTEAFF
cdr3_nt: TGTGCCAGCTCACCATTGGACAGTTACACTGAAGCTTTCTTT

v_call: TRBV2
j_call: TRBJ1-6
clone_size: .
d_call: .
cdr3_aa: CASSGASSYNSPLHF
cdr3_nt: TGTGCCAGCAGTGGGGCAAGCTCCTATAATTCACCCCTCCACTTT

v_call: TRBV13
j_call: TRBJ2-7
clone_size: few
d_call: TRBD1
cdr3_aa: CASSIGTGGYEQYF
cdr3_nt: TGTGCCAGCAGCATCGGGACAGGAGGCTACGAGCAGTACTTC

v_call: TRBV6-6
j_call: TRBJ2-7
clone_size: .
d_call: TRBD2
cdr3_aa: CASSYQTSGGGGQYF
cdr3_nt: TGTGCCAGCAGTTACCAGACTAGCGGGGGTGGTGGGCAGTACTTC

v_call: TRBV5-1
j_call: TRBJ2-1
clone_size: .
d_call: TRBD1
cdr3_aa: CASSDPGGGEQFF
cdr3_nt: TGCGCCAGCAGCGACCCAGGGGGCGGCGAGCAGTTCTTC

v_call: TRBV28
j_call: TRBJ2-5
clone_size: .
d_call: TRBD1
cdr3_aa: CASRISGGPRETQYF
cdr3_nt: TGTGCCAGCAGAATTTCAGGGGGCCCTCGCGAGACCCAGTACTTC

v_call: TRBV7-2
j_call: TRBJ2-3
clone_size: .
d_call: .
cdr3_aa: CASSLQGTDTQYF
cdr3_nt: TGTGCCAGCAGTTTACAGGGCACAGATACGCAGTATTTT

v_call: TRBV7-9
j_call: TRBJ2-5
clone_size: once
d_call: TRBD2
cdr3_aa: CASSGPLAGRQETQYF
cdr3_nt: TGTGCCAGCAGCGGACCACTAGCGGGTAGACAAGAGACCCAGTACTTC

v_call: TRBV12-3/TRBV12-4
j_call: TRBJ2-1
clone_size: .
d_call: .
cdr3_aa: CASSSGYEQFF
cdr3_nt: TGTGCCAGCAGTTCCGGGTATGAGCAGTTCTTC

v_call: TRBV12-5
j_call: TRBJ2-7
clone_size: .
d_call: .
cdr3_aa: CASGFGGSSYEQYF
cdr3_nt: TGTGCTAGTGGTTTCGGAGGGAGCTCCTACGAGCAGTACTTC

v_call: TRBV5-4
j_call: TRBJ1-1
clone_size: .
d_call: .
cdr3_aa: CASSLAGWQGPSYTEAFF
cdr3_nt: TGTGCCAGCAGCTTGGCCGGGTGGCAGGGGCCTTCGTACACTGAAGCTTTCTTT

v_call: TRBV19
j_call: TRBJ2-5
clone_size: .
d_call: TRBD1
cdr3_aa: CASRRTGGRETQYF
cdr3_nt: TGTGCCAGTAGGAGGACAGGGGGCCGGGAGACCCAGTACTTC

v_call: TRBV3-1/TRBV3-2
j_call: TRBJ1-1
clone_size: .
d_call: .
cdr3_aa: CASSQGGGNTEAFF
cdr3_nt: TGTGCCAGCAGCCAAGGGGGGGGAAACACTGAAGCTTTCTTT

v_call: TRBV5-1
j_call: TRBJ2-5
clone_size: .
d_call: TRBD2
cdr3_aa: CASSSGQGLAGGVETQYF
cdr3_nt: TGCGCCAGCAGCTCCGGACAGGGACTAGCGGGAGGGGTAGAGACCCAGTACTTC

v_call: TRBV7-3
j_call: TRBJ1-2
clone_size: .
d_call: .
cdr3_aa: CASSLGVNQFTSF
cdr3_nt: TGTGCCAGCAGCCTAGGGGTCAATCAATTTACCAGCTTC

v_call: TRBV28
j_call: TRBJ2-1
clone_size: .
d_call: .
cdr3_aa: CASSFAGPRNEQFF
cdr3_nt: TGTGCCAGCAGTTTTGCGGGACCTCGCAATGAGCAGTTCTTC

v_call: TRBV5-1
j_call: TRBJ2-1
clone_size: once
d_call: .
cdr3_aa: CASSLEAGEGYNEQFF
cdr3_nt: TGCGCCAGCAGCTTGGAGGCAGGGGAGGGTTACAATGAGCAGTTCTTC